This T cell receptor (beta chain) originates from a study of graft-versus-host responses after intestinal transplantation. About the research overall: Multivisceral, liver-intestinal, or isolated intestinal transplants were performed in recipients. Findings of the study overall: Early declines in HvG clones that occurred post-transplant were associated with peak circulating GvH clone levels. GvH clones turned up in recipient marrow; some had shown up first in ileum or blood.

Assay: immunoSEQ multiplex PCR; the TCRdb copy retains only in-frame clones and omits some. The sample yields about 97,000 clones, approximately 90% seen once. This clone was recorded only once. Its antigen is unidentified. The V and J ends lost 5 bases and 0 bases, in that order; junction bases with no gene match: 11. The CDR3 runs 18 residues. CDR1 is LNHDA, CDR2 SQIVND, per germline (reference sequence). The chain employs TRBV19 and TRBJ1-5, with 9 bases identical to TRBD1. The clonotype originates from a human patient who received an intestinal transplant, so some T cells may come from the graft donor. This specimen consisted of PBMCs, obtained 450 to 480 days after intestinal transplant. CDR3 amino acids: CASSLGTGSRYSNQPQHF. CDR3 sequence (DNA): TGTGCCAGTAGTCTCGGGACAGGGTCGCGATATAGCAATCAGCCCCAGCATTTT.